The T cell receptor beta chain under discussion was sequenced for a study of shared clonotypes between healthy human individuals. Assay: immunoSEQ multiplex PCR; the TCRdb copy retains only in-frame clones and omits some. The sample includes nearly 600,000 clones, 95% to 96% of them seen just once. The CDR3 runs to 14 residues. Germline-derived CDR1 and CDR2 are LNHDA and SQIVND (reference sequence). Between the trimmed V and J ends, which lost 9 bases and 1 base, there was a span of 16 bases. CD45RO-negative CD8 cells positively selected for CCR7 made up the naive population, which excluded terminally differentiated effector memory CD45RA+ cells.

J is TRBJ2-7 and V is TRBV19, with D perhaps assigned TRBD1 or TRBD2 (6 bases each). The sequenced sample consisted of naive CD8+ T cells sorted from blood. The TCR was taken from a woman in her twenties or thirties in good health. The CDR3 region is CASSAGHQSYEQYF. Here the CDR3 DNA reads TGTGCCAGCTCCGCGGGACACCAATCCTACGAGCAGTACTTC.